This T cell receptor (beta chain) is from a study of blood T cell repertoires in COVID-19 (dated by TCRdb to the early 2020s). The study in broad terms: The collaborator samples originated in the United States, Italy and Spain and spanned the acute and convalescent phases of COVID-19. The material from the prospective study consisted of cDNA or gDNA derived from T cells, B-cell-depleted T cells, or PBMCs. Subjects who had been exposed to COVID-19, were actively infected with it, or had recovered from it provided the deeply sampled blood TCRbeta repertoires that made up the dataset. The repertoires were released in a freely available public database intended as a resource for research on the immune response to SARS-CoV-2. Samples were obtained from the ongoing ImmuneRACE study (first 160 participants) and from roughly 1,300 subjects provided by 6 global collaborators. The sample metadata nearly always contained a de-identified subject ID, COVID-19 status, age in years and sex. HLA class I and class II types, where available, came from metadata supplied by the sample provider rather than from assay-based typing.

Results and caveats for the whole study, not just this receptor: Clinical and demographic metadata were provided uncurated, with the amount varying by source and participant.

TCRbeta CDR3 regions were amplified from genomic DNA using the immunoSEQ Assay, a bias-controlled multiplex PCR. Regarding the original processing steps: Within the assay, amplification of reference gene primers was used to estimate how many nucleated cells each sample contained. To quantify the absolute abundance of each unique TCRbeta CDR3 rearrangement, sequence reads were collapsed and filtered. For each sample, productive Simpson clonality was calculated as the square root of Simpson's diversity index across productive rearrangements. TCRdb holds this immuneACCESS table with in-frame rearrangements only. Some clones are missing; in checked studies, unresolved V genes explain under half, and the rest has no known cause. That table supplies the V and J calls and clone size; D and trimming were determined from the DNA. Counted in this sample were 100,000 or so clones; 82% of them appeared once. The ten largest account for under 20% of the sample.

Concerning this clone: No cognate antigen has been identified for it. The sample holds no much larger clone one base away, and base qualities are not on file.

Collaborating institutions collected whole blood in K2EDTA tubes following their own protocols. For TCRbeta analysis, collaborators shipped samples in one of three forms: frozen whole blood, isolated PBMCs, or DNA extracted from either of those sample types. The sequencing sample was made of peripheral blood. This clonotype originated in a man aged 80 or over with acute or convalescent COVID-19.

The encoded CDR3 is CASSDQQGSYEQYF. The DNA reads TGTGCCAGCAGCGACCAACAGGGTTCTTACGAGCAGTACTTC. In this chain, TRBV6-6 is recombined with TRBJ2-7, with a weak D call of TRBD1 (6 bases match). The CDR3 runs 14 residues from the cysteine to the phenylalanine. The CDR3 DNA has 42 bases and is translated from base 1. V sheds 6 bases and J sheds 4 bases, leaving 16 bases between their ends. In the germline V gene (reference sequence), CDR1 corresponds to MNHNY and CDR2 to SVGAGI.